Below are 20 T cell receptor beta chains sequenced from a single sample in a study of cytomegalovirus exposure and HLA in healthy donors. The study ran its PCR with 60 Vbeta and 13 Jbeta primers. The table came from immunoSEQ multiplex PCR; TCRdb's copy has only in-frame clones and leaves some out. The sample yields around 300,000 clones, 65% to 85% seen once. Sequenced input: PBMCs. These receptors were obtained from a female donor in good health and CMV-seronegative.

V and J are TRBV6-6 and TRBJ2-2; 8 nucleotides align to TRBD1. The CDR3 loop spans 15 amino acids. The trim removed 8 bases at V and 4 bases at J, leaving 9 bases unmatched. Germline CDR1 MNHNY, CDR2 SVGAGI (reference sequence). CDR3 sequence reads: CASLRQGRGTGELFF. The CDR3 region has the DNA TGTGCCAGCCTACGACAGGGGCGAGGCACCGGGGAGCTGTTTTTT.

The chain links TRBV10-3 to TRBJ2-7; 7 bases fit TRBD1. Germline assignment: CDR1 ENHRY and CDR2 SYGVKD. The ends lost 10 bases at V and 3 bases at J; junction bases unmatched: 9. This CDR3 is built from 13 residues. For the CDR3, the DNA is TGTGCCACAACAGGGGTTGGGTTCTACGAGCAGTACTTC. It codes for CATTGVGFYEQYF.

V gene TRBV5-4 combines with J gene TRBJ2-7; D remains ambiguous. The ends were cut back, 3 bases at V and 3 bases at J, with 7 bases in the middle. This CDR3 contains 12 residues. Germline-derived CDR1 and CDR2 are SGHNT and YYREEE (reference sequence). This CDR3 reads CASSSSLYEQYF. CDR3 nucleotides: TGTGCCAGCAGCTCGTCTCTCTACGAGCAGTACTTC.

This clone showed up just a few times. The chain is built from TRBV11-2 and TRBJ1-1, with D uncertain. V was cut by 2 bases and J by 9 bases, with 10 bases left in between. Looked up from germline, CDR1 is SGHAT and CDR2 is FQNNGV. The CDR3 runs 12 residues. The CDR3 nucleotides read TGTGCCAGCAGCTTAACGAGTGAAAAAGCTTTCTTT. This codes for CASSLTSEKAFF.

This clone was seen just once. The chain carries TRBV5-6 and TRBJ2-5, with 11 positions matching TRBD2. The CDR3 contains 18 residues. J was trimmed by 5 bases and V by 4 bases; bases with no gene match: 16. Germline CDR1 SGHDT, CDR2 YYEEEE. The CDR3 loop reads CASSVLAGEGASEETQYF. The CDR3 coding sequence is TGTGCCAGCAGCGTACTAGCGGGAGAGGGGGCCAGTGAGGAGACCCAGTACTTC.

The chain uses TRBV6-1 and TRBJ1-5, with D possibly TRBD1 on 5 matching bases. The CDR3 loop spans 15 amino acids. The germline CDR1 and CDR2 sequences are MNHNS and SASEGT. V was shortened by 7 bases and J by 4 bases, with 17 bases between the two germline ends. The CDR3, as DNA: TGTGCCAGCACCCATGGGGGGATTAGGAATCAGCCCCAGCATTTT. It is translated as CASTHGGIRNQPQHF.

The rearrangement uses TRBV7-9 and TRBJ2-2; D might be TRBD1 (5 bases). CDR3 length equals 13 residues. Trimming cost V 4 bases and J 7 bases, with 10 bases left between them. Germline-derived CDR1 and CDR2 are SEHNR and FQNEAQ (reference sequence). The CDR3: CASSSGQYGELFF. The CDR3 region has the DNA TGTGCCAGCAGCTCCGGACAATACGGGGAGCTGTTTTTT.

A single count supports this clone. The chain has TRBV18 and TRBJ2-2; 9 nucleotides align to TRBD1. The germline V gene encodes CDR1 KGHSH and CDR2 LQKENI. The CDR3 is made up of 15 amino acids. The ends lost 5 bases at V and 0 bases at J; junction bases unmatched: 1. CDR3 sequence: CASSGQGTNTGELFF. The CDR3 DNA follows: TGTGCCAGCTCAGGACAGGGGACGAACACCGGGGAGCTGTTTTTT.

The V and J genes are TRBV18 and TRBJ1-4, with D possibly being TRBD1 (5 bases). Trimming shortened V by 2 bases and J by 6 bases, and 13 bases separated the two germline ends. This CDR3 has 15 amino acids. Germline-derived CDR1 and CDR2 are KGHSH and LQKENI. CDR3 in DNA: TGTGCCAGCTCACCATTAACAGGAACCTATGAAAAACTGTTTTTT. Its protein product is CASSPLTGTYEKLFF.

With respect to this clone: Different DNA sequences within this sample yield the same CDR3. This chain links TRBV5-1 with TRBJ2-3; 8 bases align to TRBD2. With V trimmed by 3 bases and J by 0 bases, 6 bases remained unmatched. This CDR3 is built from 16 residues. Germline CDR1 and CDR2: SGHRS and YFSETQ. In DNA, the CDR3 is TGCGCCAGCAGCTGGGGATCTAGCGGGAGCACAGATACGCAGTATTTT. Encoded protein: CASSWGSSGSTDTQYF.

The chain joins TRBV19 to TRBJ1-5; a weak D match, TRBD1 (5 bases). With 11 bases removed from V and 4 bases from J, the gap between germline ends came to 21 bases. This CDR3 has 15 amino acids. Germline V gene sequence: CDR1 LNHDA, CDR2 SQIVND (reference sequence). The CDR3 DNA is TGTGCCGCCGACGGGGGTGGTGTCGTAAATCAGCCCCAGCATTTT. Amino acid sequence: CAADGGGVVNQPQHF.

This chain joins TRBV28 and TRBJ1-1; D not resolved. Germline V gene lookup returns CDR1 MDHEN and CDR2 SYDVKM. CDR3 length: 12 residues. V lost 8 bases and J 2 bases, leaving 9 bases between the germline ends. As DNA, the CDR3 is TGTGCCAGCGCCGAAACAAACACTGAAGCTTTCTTT. It translates to CASAETNTEAFF.

The chain carries TRBV16 and TRBJ1-5, with a possible D match to TRBD1 (5 bases). The CDR3 has 16 amino acids. The V gene's germline CDR1 is KGHSY and CDR2 FQNENV. The germline V and J ends were trimmed by 0 bases and 1 base, with 10 bases remaining between them. The CDR3 here is CASSQSPGPSNQPQHF. CDR3 DNA: TGTGCCAGCAGCCAATCGCCAGGGCCCAGCAATCAGCCCCAGCATTTT.

This rearrangement joins TRBV7-2 to TRBJ2-7, with 11 bases fitting TRBD2. V was clipped by 5 bases and J by 4 bases; unmatched bases: 7. The CDR3 sequence is 15 residues long. Germline CDR1 is SGHTA and CDR2 is FQGNSA. CDR3 sequence (DNA): TGTGCCAGCAGCCCCACGGGACTAGCGGTTTACGAGCAGTACTTC. Translation: CASSPTGLAVYEQYF.

This clone has a handful of counts. The chain uses TRBV5-1 and TRBJ1-1; D remains unclear. The CDR3 spans 12 residues. Germline CDR1 SGHRS, CDR2 YFSETQ. V was trimmed by 0 bases and J by 6 bases, leaving 6 bases between them. This CDR3 is CASSLGTSEAFF. CDR3 DNA: TGCGCCAGCAGCTTGGGCACATCTGAAGCTTTCTTT.

The rearrangement uses TRBV4-1 and TRBJ1-5; maybe TRBD1 (5 bases). The CDR3 sequence is 14 residues long. V lost 4 bases, J lost 5 bases, and 12 bases lay in between. Germline CDR1 is MGHRA and CDR2 is YSYEKL. The CDR3 reads CASSPGTGYQPQHF. In DNA form, the CDR3 reads TGCGCCAGCAGCCCGGGGACTGGATATCAGCCCCAGCATTTT.

The V call is TRBV5-1, the J call TRBJ2-7, with 12 bases lining up with TRBD2. The CDR3 extends over 17 amino acids. V lost 0 bases, J lost 2 bases, and 6 bases stayed unmatched. Germline V gene lookup returns CDR1 SGHRS and CDR2 YFSETQ. The CDR3 here is CASSLGRTSGIPYEQYF. In DNA, the CDR3 is TGCGCCAGCAGCTTGGGTCGGACTAGCGGGATCCCCTACGAGCAGTACTTC.

This clone was observed a few times. The V gene is TRBV28, the J gene TRBJ1-4; tentatively, D is TRBD1 (5 bases). Germline loops: CDR1 MDHEN, CDR2 SYDVKM. The CDR3 has 19 residues. V lost 2 bases and J 4 bases, leaving 23 bases between the germline ends. Here the CDR3 reads CASSLIAYRRRGDNEKLFF. CDR3 nucleotides: TGTGCCAGCAGTTTAATAGCCTACAGGAGGCGGGGGGATAATGAAAAACTGTTTTTT.

In regard to this clone: Other nucleotide sequences from this sample produce the same CDR3. The chain has TRBV2 and TRBJ1-1, with unresolved D. The V gene lost 6 bases and the J gene lost 4 bases, with 6 bases spanning the gap. The CDR3 is 11 residues long. The germline CDR1 and CDR2 sequences are SNHLY and FYNNEI. CDR3 bases: TGTGCCAGCAGGGGAGGCACTGAAGCTTTCTTT. Its translation: CASRGGTEAFF.

The chain has TRBV6-5 and TRBJ2-7; 7 bases are a match to TRBD1. V lost 0 bases and J lost 4; bases outside the gene matches: 9. The CDR3 totals 16 residues. Germline values: CDR1 MNHEY, CDR2 SVGAGI. CDR3 residues: CASSYSTPGQLYEQYF. For the CDR3, the DNA is TGTGCCAGCAGTTACTCGACCCCGGGACAGCTATACGAGCAGTACTTC.